A selection of T cell receptor beta chains follows, all from one sample in a study of CD4 T cells in relation to SARS-CoV-2 and coronaviruses. Their recognized antigens are unknown. Profiled with immunoSEQ multiplex PCR; TCRdb holds only in-frame clones, not every one. The repertoire consists of around 22,000 clones, with about 80% occurring once and the leading ten covering over 9%. The material sequenced was CD4+ T cells from PBMCs, cultured in vitro. The receptors derive from a human donor in good health. CDR3s include the opening cysteine and the closing phenylalanine or tryptophan. D genes are given only for firm matches. Rows give clone size only sometimes, using once, few, many, or a class for an expanded clone.

d_call j_call v_call clone_size cdr3_aa cdr3_nt
. TRBJ1-3 TRBV9 . CASSVPTTGSGNTIYF TGTGCCAGCAGCGTACCCACTACAGGGTCTGGAAACACCATATATTTT
. TRBJ1-1 TRBV6-5 . CASTIRGYTEAFF TGTGCCAGCACCATACGGGGGTATACTGAAGCTTTCTTT
. TRBJ1-1 TRBV2 few CASKGSTEAFF TGTGCCAGCAAAGGGTCCACTGAAGCTTTCTTT
. TRBJ2-5 TRBV3-1/TRBV3-2 . CASYDRAVIGTQYF TGTGCCAGCTATGATAGGGCGGTAATAGGGACCCAGTACTTC
. TRBJ1-1 TRBV7-6 . CASSPVDRVNTEAFF TGTGCCAGCAGCCCGGTGGACCGCGTGAACACTGAAGCTTTCTTT
TRBD2 TRBJ2-3 TRBV20-1 . CSASMGLGTDTQYF TGCAGTGCTAGTATGGGACTAGGCACAGATACGCAGTATTTT
. TRBJ1-4 TRBV25-1 . CASSEFRGDEKLFF TGTGCCAGCAGTGAATTCCGAGGGGATGAAAAACTGTTTTTT
. TRBJ2-7 TRBV5-4 . CASSPVLGASSYEQYF TGTGCCAGCAGCCCCGTTTTAGGTGCGAGCTCCTACGAGCAGTACTTC
. TRBJ2-5 TRBV13 . CASSPGVGQETQYF TGTGCCAGCAGTCCAGGGGTGGGTCAAGAGACCCAGTACTTC
. TRBJ1-3 TRBV3-1/TRBV3-2 . CASSPTGPGNTIYF TGTGCCAGCAGCCCTACCGGGCCAGGAAACACCATATATTTT
TRBD2 TRBJ2-2 TRBV2 . CASRHSGSSNTGELFF TGTGCCAGCAGACATAGCGGGAGTAGCAACACCGGGGAGCTGTTTTTT
. TRBJ2-2 TRBV7-3 . CASSLQREWNGELFF TGTGCCAGCAGCTTACAACGGGAGTGGAACGGGGAGCTGTTTTTT
TRBD2 TRBJ2-5 TRBV3-1/TRBV3-2 . CASSLGLAGVETQYF TGTGCCAGCAGCCTTGGACTAGCGGGAGTGGAGACCCAGTACTTC
TRBD1 TRBJ2-1 TRBV7-3 . CASSYTGGTYNEQFF TGTGCCAGCAGCTATACAGGGGGTACCTACAATGAGCAGTTCTTC
TRBD2 TRBJ2-7 TRBV7-9 . CASSLLGGSFSEQYF TGTGCCAGCAGCTTGTTGGGCGGGAGCTTTTCCGAGCAGTACTTC